This T cell receptor (beta chain) came from a study of blood T cell repertoires in COVID-19 (TCRdb year 2020). About the investigation overall: The collaborator samples originated in the United States, Italy and Spain and spanned the acute and convalescent phases of COVID-19. A de-identified subject ID, COVID-19 status, age in years and sex were almost always included in the sample metadata. Deeply sampled blood TCRbeta repertoires from subjects exposed to, actively infected with, or recovered from COVID-19 were included in the dataset. The samples were drawn from the first 160 participants of the ongoing ImmuneRACE study and from roughly 1,300 subjects provided by 6 global collaborators. Where available, HLA class I and class II types were taken from metadata supplied by the sample provider and were not determined by assay-based typing. The prospective study material was composed of cDNA or gDNA derived from T cells, B-cell-depleted T cells, or PBMCs. The repertoires were released in a freely available public database meant as a resource for research on the immune response to SARS-CoV-2. The paper as a whole reports these results and caveats: The amount of clinical and demographic metadata varied by source and participant and was provided uncurated.

About this clone itself: Its antigen has not been determined. Base quality data are lacking; no much larger clone is found one base away.

The CDR3, from cysteine to phenylalanine, totals 11 residues. The read is trimmed to its CDR3 DNA, 33 bases read in frame from base 1. The junction shows trimming of 4 bases on V and 3 bases on J, plus 5 bases between the germline ends. CDR1 SGHNT and CDR2 YYREEE are derived from the germline V gene (reference sequence). The immunoSEQ Assay, a bias-controlled multiplex PCR, was used to amplify TCRbeta CDR3 regions from genomic DNA. Per the source publication's procedure: The number of nucleated cells in each sample was estimated by amplification of reference gene primers within the assay. To quantify the absolute abundance of each unique TCRbeta CDR3 rearrangement, sequence reads were collapsed and filtered. For each sample, productive Simpson clonality was calculated as the square root of Simpson's diversity index over productive rearrangements. Here the immuneACCESS table is served through TCRdb, limited to in-frame sequences with V and J called. Missing clones are a known gap in these copies; in checked studies unresolved V genes cover under half, and the rest lacks a known reason. That table furnishes V, J and clone size, whereas the DNA furnished D and trimming. Within this sample are 110,000 to 150,000 clones, with around nine tenths of them counted one time only. The biggest ten clones account for around 5% of the sample.

Each collaborating institution followed its own protocols to collect whole blood in K2EDTA tubes. For TCRbeta analysis, collaborators shipped samples in one of three forms: frozen whole blood, isolated PBMCs, or DNA extracted from either of those sample types. In this chain, TRBV5-4 is recombined with TRBJ2-7, with the D gene call left open. The sequenced material came from peripheral blood. The clonotype originates from a human donor in a cohort sampled during active COVID-19. The CDR3 is CASSRDYEQYF. The DNA is TGTGCCAGCAGCCGCGACTACGAGCAGTACTTC.